The sequence of this T cell receptor beta chain was determined in a study of CD8 T cells in ankylosing spondylitis. Study-level findings and limits: Blood of patients with ankylosing spondylitis appeared to be characterized by a TCR beta motif of several highly homologous variants.

TCRdb re-analysed the 5' RACE reads in MiXCR, keeping a single row per CDR3 protein. The profile shows over 75,000 distinct CDR3 sequences, around 10% of them singletons. This clonotype has ten or more counts. What it binds is not known. Germline values: CDR1 SNHLY, CDR2 FYNNEI. This CDR3 region has 14 residues. V was pared by 4 bases and J by 2 bases, with 9 bases between. The chain joins TRBV2 to TRBJ1-5; D perhaps matches TRBD1 (5 bases). The TCR sequence derives from a male donor with ankylosing spondylitis or in good health (not recorded which). The sample comprised blood, either unsorted or a sorted T cell fraction (not recorded which). CDR3 sequence: CASSVGGGNQPQHF. The CDR3 DNA reads TGTGCCAGCAGTGTGGGGGGAGGCAATCAGCCCCAGCATTTT.